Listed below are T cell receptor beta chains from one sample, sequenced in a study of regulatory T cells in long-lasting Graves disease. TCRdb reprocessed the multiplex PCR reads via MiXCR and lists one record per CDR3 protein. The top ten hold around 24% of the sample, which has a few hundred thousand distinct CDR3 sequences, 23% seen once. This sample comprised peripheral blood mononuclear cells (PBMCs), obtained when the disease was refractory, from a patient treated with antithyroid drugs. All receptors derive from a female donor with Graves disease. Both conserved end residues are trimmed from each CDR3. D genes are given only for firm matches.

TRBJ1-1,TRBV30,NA,AWRSGRMNTEAF
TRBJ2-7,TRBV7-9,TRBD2,ASSLGTSAEQY
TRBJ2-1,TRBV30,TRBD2,AWEGLGNEQF
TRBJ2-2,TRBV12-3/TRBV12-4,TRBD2,ASREMRGTNTGELF
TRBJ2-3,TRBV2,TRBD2,ASRVLAGHTDTQY
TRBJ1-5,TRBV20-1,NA,SARDLGGLGQPQH
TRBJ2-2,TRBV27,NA,ASSLSMSFFGELF
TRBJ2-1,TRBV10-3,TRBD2,AISTTSKSYNEQF
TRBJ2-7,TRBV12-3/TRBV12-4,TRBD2,ASSLATSHEQY
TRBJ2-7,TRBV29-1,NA,SVGGVSYEQY
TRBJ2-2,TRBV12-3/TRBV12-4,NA,ASTLGGAGTGELF
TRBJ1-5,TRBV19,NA,ASTGGTNQPQH
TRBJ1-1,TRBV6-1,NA,ASVGSKNTEAF
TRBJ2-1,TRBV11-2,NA,ASSLKTPGSYNEQF
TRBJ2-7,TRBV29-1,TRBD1,STGQGYEQY
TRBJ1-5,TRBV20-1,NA,SAGKVRGDRVTQH
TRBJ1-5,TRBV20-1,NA,SARGQFSNQPQH
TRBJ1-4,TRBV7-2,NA,ASSLWANEKLF
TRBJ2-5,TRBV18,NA,ASSPLSLGETQY
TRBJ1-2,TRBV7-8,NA,ASSPSQVLEQGYGYT
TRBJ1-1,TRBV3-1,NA,ASSQEGDGEAF
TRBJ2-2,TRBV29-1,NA,SVGWRSDGELF
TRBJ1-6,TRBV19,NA,ASSMGRNRNSPLH
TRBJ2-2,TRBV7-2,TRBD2,ASSLTLAGTGELF
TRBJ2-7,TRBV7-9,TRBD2,ASSLVTSGDYEQY
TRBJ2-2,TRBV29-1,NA,SVSQVAENTGELF
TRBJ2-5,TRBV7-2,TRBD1,ASSSDGDRGETQY
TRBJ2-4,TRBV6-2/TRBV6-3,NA,ASSRRGLKNIQY
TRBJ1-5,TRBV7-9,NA,ASSLDRGSSYQPQH
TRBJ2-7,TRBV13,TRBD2,ASSSHSGGNPSYEQY
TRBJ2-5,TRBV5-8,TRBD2,ASSPSVLAGRVVETQY
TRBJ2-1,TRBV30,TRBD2,AWKAGEELMKVQF
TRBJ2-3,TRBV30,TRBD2,AVLAGGTDTQY
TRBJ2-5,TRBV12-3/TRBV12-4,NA,ASSLSMVAIQETQY
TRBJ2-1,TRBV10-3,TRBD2,AIASGSPFSSYNEQF
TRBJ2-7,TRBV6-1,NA,ASRDLGEQY
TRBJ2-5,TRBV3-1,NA,ASSQGGTVGETQY
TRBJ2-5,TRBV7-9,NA,ASSSTKLVGSPPETQY
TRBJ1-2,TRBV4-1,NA,ASSQPGTWLDYT
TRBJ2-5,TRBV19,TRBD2,ASSQGLAAETQY
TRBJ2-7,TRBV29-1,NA,SVGYSYEQY
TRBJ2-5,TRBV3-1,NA,ASSPKFETQY
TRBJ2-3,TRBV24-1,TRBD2,ATSDPGGSSGRDTQY
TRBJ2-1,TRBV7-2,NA,ASSLTGAEQF
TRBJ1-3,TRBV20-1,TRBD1,SASKQGARNTIY
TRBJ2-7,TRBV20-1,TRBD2,SAGLAGVSEQY
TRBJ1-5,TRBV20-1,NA,SASNSRDFKQPQH
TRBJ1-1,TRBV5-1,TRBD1,ASSLPPGTGITEAF
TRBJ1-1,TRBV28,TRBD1,ASSLQGARDTEAF
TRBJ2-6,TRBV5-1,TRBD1,ASSVDRAGANVLT
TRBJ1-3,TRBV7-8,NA,ASSLDREGTIY
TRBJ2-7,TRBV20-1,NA,SAHPILADEQY
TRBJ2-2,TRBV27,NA,ASKRTGELF
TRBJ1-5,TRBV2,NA,ASSDLRSNQPQH
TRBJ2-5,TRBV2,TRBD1,ASSALTGAATQY
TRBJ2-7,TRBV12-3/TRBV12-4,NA,ASSPGRGRSEQY
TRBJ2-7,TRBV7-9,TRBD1,ASSKKAGGAFSYEQY